The source of this TCR beta chain is a study of OX40 agonist ivuxolimab in advanced cancers. The CDR3 has 13 amino acids. Germline-derived CDR1 and CDR2 are MNHEY and SVGAGI. After removal of 8 bases from V and 6 bases from J, the junction contained 6 bases not matched to a gene. Profiled with immunoSEQ multiplex PCR; TCRdb holds only in-frame clones, not every one. Of tens of thousands of clones listed, roughly 92% are singletons. This clonotype was sampled from an adult with an advanced solid tumor such as melanoma, head and neck, liver or kidney cancer. The sequencing used CD4+ or CD8+ T cells sorted from blood, collected in a trial of the OX40 agonist ivuxolimab. V is TRBV6-5 and J is TRBJ2-1; TRBD2 aligns across 8 bases. In DNA form, the CDR3 reads TGTGCCAGCCAAAGGAGCGGGAGCAATGAGCAGTTCTTC. Its protein product is CASQRSGSNEQFF.